A single sample is the source of the 25 T cell receptor beta chains below, sequenced in a study of T cell repertoires in cytomegalovirus infection. Each CDR3 protein gets one entry after TCRdb re-called the reads with MiXCR. The sample shows hundreds of thousands of distinct CDR3 sequences, 35% to 40% of them seen only once. Sequenced input: PBMCs. These receptors were collected from a human donor in good health (CMV status not recorded). Some clones in this sample may be carry-over from other donors' samples.

In the case of this clonotype: A much more abundant neighbour one base away suggests this may be a read error. The genes are TRBV7-8 and TRBJ1-6; tentative D call: TRBD1 (5 bases). CDR1 and CDR2 (germline): SGHVS, FQNEAQ. The CDR3 totals 15 residues. CDR3 protein: CASSLTRQYNSPLPF. DNA for the CDR3: TGTGCCAGCAGCTTAACACGACAGTATAATTCACCCCTCCCCTTT.

The chain links TRBV18 to TRBJ2-7, with D possibly TRBD1 on 6 matching bases. Germline V gene data show CDR1 as KGHSH and CDR2 as LQKENI. Trimming took off 3 bases at V and 0 bases at J, with 12 bases between the two ends. CDR3 length: 15 amino acids. The CDR3 reads CASSPVTGSSYEQYF. CDR3 nucleotide sequence: TGTGCCAGCTCACCTGTGACAGGCAGCTCCTACGAGCAGTACTTC.

This chain uses TRBV29-1 with TRBJ1-1, with a tentative D call TRBD1 (6 bases). V gave up 8 bases and J gave up 0 bases, with 22 bases separating them. There are 16 residues in the CDR3. Germline loops: CDR1 SQVTM, CDR2 ANQGSEA. CDR3 loop: CSPQLTGQRMNTEAFF. In DNA form, the CDR3 reads TGCAGCCCTCAATTAACGGGACAAAGAATGAACACTGAAGCTTTCTTT. The complete variable domain, with remaining parts taken from reference TRBV29-1 and TRBJ1-1, reads SAVISQKPSRDICQRGTSLTIQCQVDSQVTMMFWYRQQPGQSLTLIATANQGSEATYESGFVIDKFPISRPNLTFSTLTVSNMSPEDSSIYLCSPQLTGQRMNTEAFFGQGTRLTVV.

This clonotype was seen only a few times. The chain uses TRBV19 and TRBJ1-5; 7 bases match TRBD1. CDR1 and CDR2 (germline): LNHDA, SQIVND (reference sequence). The CDR3 contains 15 residues. J gave up 2 bases and V 5 bases, and 6 bases lay outside the gene matches. CDR3 DNA: TGTGCCAGTAGTCCAGACAGGGAAGGCAATCAGCCCCAGCATTTT. Translated: CASSPDREGNQPQHF.

This clonotype has more than one count but fewer than ten. The chain joins TRBV11-2 to TRBJ2-4, with 9 bases lining up with TRBD1. The CDR3 runs 18 residues. V shed 3 bases, J shed 0 bases, and the junction held 9 bases outside the gene matches. Germline loops: CDR1 SGHAT, CDR2 FQNNGV. The DNA of the CDR3 is TGTGCCAGCAGCTTCGGCGAGGGACAGGGCAAAGCCAAAAACATTCAGTACTTC. Translation: CASSFGEGQGKAKNIQYF.

This clonotype has just one count. A much larger clonotype is one base distant, so this may be a read error. The chain employs TRBV2 and TRBJ1-5; unclear D gene. CDR1 is SNHLY, CDR2 FYNNEI, per germline. This CDR3 comprises 11 residues. V was clipped by 2 bases and J by 6 bases, with 2 bases between them. The CDR3 spells CASSESQPQHF. The CDR3 DNA reads as TGTGCCAGCAGTGAAAGTCAGCCCCAGCATTTT.

Turning to this clonotype: This could be a read error, since a much larger clone is one nucleotide away. This chain links TRBV7-8 with TRBJ2-4; maybe TRBD2 (5 bases). Germline V gene sequence: CDR1 SGHVS, CDR2 FQNEAQ. The CDR3 runs 16 residues. The V and J ends lost 3 bases and 3 bases respectively, with 15 bases between them. CDR3 region: CASSFAPGGDKNIQYF. CDR3 DNA: TGTGCCAGCAGCTTTGCGCCAGGAGGCGACAAAAACATTCAGTACTTC.

The table lists this clonotype with a few counts. This chain joins TRBV27 and TRBJ2-3; D is ambiguous. With 5 bases removed from V and 6 bases from J, the gap between germline ends came to 12 bases. Germline-derived CDR1 and CDR2 are MNHEY and SMNVEV (reference sequence). The CDR3 has 13 amino acids. The CDR3 is CASSPHRRDTQYF. The DNA for the CDR3 is TGTGCCAGCAGTCCCCATCGGCGGGATACGCAGTATTTT.

This clonotype showed up just a few times. This sequence joins TRBV7-2 and TRBJ1-3; D is unclear. This CDR3 region has 15 residues. The V gene's germline CDR1 is SGHTA and CDR2 FQGNSA. V was pared by 1 base and J by 0 bases, with 7 bases between. CDR3 DNA sequence: TGTGCCAGCAGCTTAGACAAGAGCTCTGGAAACACCATATATTTT. Amino acids: CASSLDKSSGNTIYF.

The V and J genes are TRBV19 and TRBJ1-2; D gene uncertain. This CDR3 has 17 residues. CDR1 and CDR2 from the germline V gene are LNHDA and SQIVND (reference sequence). The ends were cut back, 3 bases at V and 0 bases at J, with 17 bases in the middle. Written as DNA, the CDR3 is TGTGCCAGTAGTATCTACGGCTCGGGCACGACTAACTATGGCTACACCTTC. This sequence encodes CASSIYGSGTTNYGYTF. Based on the CDR3 plus reference TRBV19 and TRBJ1-2, the full variable domain is DGGITQSPKYLFRKEGQNVTLSCEQNLNHDAMYWYRQDPGQGLRLIYYSQIVNDFQKGDIAEGYSVSREKKESFPLTVTSAQKNPTAFYLCASSIYGSGTTNYGYTFGSGTRLTVV.

This sequence joins TRBV5-6 and TRBJ2-3; D uncertain. V was shortened by 0 bases and J by 6 bases, with 11 bases between the two germline ends. This CDR3 has 14 residues. CDR1 and CDR2 (germline): SGHDT, YYEEEE. CDR3 protein: CASSLGPPRDTQYF. The CDR3 bases are TGTGCCAGCAGCTTGGGTCCTCCTCGCGATACGCAGTATTTT.

This clonotype was found many times. The chain carries TRBV7-2 and TRBJ1-2; D remains unclear. Germline lookup yields CDR1 SGHTA and CDR2 FQGNSA. The CDR3 sequence is 15 residues long. V was cut by 4 bases and J by 4 bases, with 16 bases left in between. CDR3 sequence reads: CASSSRTENRYGYTF. Here the CDR3 DNA reads TGTGCCAGCAGCTCTAGAACAGAGAATCGCTATGGCTACACCTTC. Combining the CDR3 with reference TRBV7-2 and TRBJ1-2 gives the whole variable domain GAGVSQSPSNKVTEKGKDVELRCDPISGHTALYWYRQSLGQGLEFLIYFQGNSAPDKSGLPSDRFSAERTGGSVSTLTIQRTQQEDSAVYLCASSSRTENRYGYTFGSGTRLTVV.

In its sample, this clonotype was seen many times. The CDR3 spells CASSSGEGVHYGYTF. CDR3 nucleotide sequence: TGTGCCAGCAGCTCCGGAGAGGGGGTTCACTATGGCTACACCTTC. This rearrangement joins TRBV7-9 to TRBJ1-2, with a tentative D call TRBD1 (6 bases). CDR1 is SEHNR, CDR2 FQNEAQ, per germline (reference sequence). The CDR3 covers 15 residues. Trimming left V 4 bases short and J 3 bases short, with 15 bases between. Variable domain in full (rest from reference TRBV7-9 and TRBJ1-2): DTGVSQNPRHKITKRGQNVTFRCDPISEHNRLYWYRQTLGQGPEFLTYFQNEAQLEKSRLLSDRFSAERPKGSFSTLEIQRTEQGDSAMYLCASSSGEGVHYGYTFGSGTRLTVV.

Note on this clonotype: Just one base apart from a much larger clone, this may be a read error. The V and J genes are TRBV6-1 and TRBJ2-1; D is possibly TRBD1 (5 bases). The length of the CDR3 is 15 residues. CDR1 is MNHNS, CDR2 SASEGT, per germline. The CDR3 here is CDSRLTASTYNEQFF. CDR3 DNA: TGTGACAGCAGATTGACAGCCAGTACCTACAATGAGCAGTTCTTC.

As concerns this clonotype: At one of its ends the junction is not consistent with the germline gene, which may arise from a read error. V and J are TRBV6-5 and TRBJ1-2; 11 bases are a match to TRBD1. Germline-derived CDR1 and CDR2 are MNHEY and SVGAGI. This CDR3 comprises 18 residues. In DNA form, the CDR3 reads TGTGCCAGCAGTTACTCGGGAGGACAGGGGGCGATCGGGTATGGCTACAACTTC. Translated, it gives CASSYSGGQGAIGYGYNF.

The table lists this clonotype with a few counts. This chain uses TRBV13 with TRBJ2-1; 11 bases align to TRBD2. Trimming took 7 bases from V and 5 from J; bases not matched to a gene: 7. Germline CDR1 reads PRHDT; CDR2 reads FYEKMQ (reference sequence). The CDR3 spans 15 residues. CDR3 in DNA: TGTGCCAGCACCGAACAGACTAGCGGGGACAATGAGCAGTTCTTC. Translating gives CASTEQTSGDNEQFF.

Remarks on this clonotype: At one boundary the junction diverges from the germline segment, which might be a read error. The chain has TRBV7-9 and TRBJ2-5; possibly TRBD1 or TRBD2 for D (5 bases each). Germline values: CDR1 SEHNR, CDR2 FQNEAQ (reference sequence). The CDR3 contains 16 residues. This CDR3 is CASSLADRDRTASKDF. The CDR3 DNA reads as TGTGCCAGCAGCTTAGCCGATCGGGACCGAACCGCTTCCAAGGACTTC.

The chain couples TRBV11-2 to TRBJ2-5; no clear D gene. V shed 2 bases and J shed 3 bases, with 10 bases lying between them. The CDR3 length is 14 residues. Germline V gives CDR1 SGHAT, CDR2 FQNNGV. CDR3 residues: CASSLSRAKETQYF. The CDR3 nucleotides read TGTGCCAGCAGCTTATCTCGGGCCAAAGAGACCCAGTACTTC.

V gene TRBV19 combines with J gene TRBJ2-1; 10 nucleotides agree with TRBD2. This CDR3 has 14 amino acids. Looked up from germline, CDR1 is LNHDA and CDR2 is SQIVND (reference sequence). Unmatched junction bases numbered 2, after V lost 2 bases and J lost 7 bases. The CDR3 DNA sequence: TGTGCCAGTAGTATAAGCGGGAGGGGGAATGAGCAGTTCTTC. It is translated as CASSISGRGNEQFF.

In the case of this clonotype: Relative to the germline gene, one junction end is altered; a read error may explain this. V and J are TRBV7-2 and TRBJ1-5; D remains unclear. This CDR3 spans 12 amino acids. CDR1 and CDR2 (germline): SGHTA, FQGNSA. The chain's CDR3 is CASSLEYHPQHF. DNA of the CDR3: TGTGCCAGCAGCTTGGAGTATCATCCCCAGCATTTT.

This clonotype was seen more than once but under ten times. The V call is TRBV27, the J call TRBJ2-7; a weak D match, TRBD1 (6 bases). The CDR3 sequence is 13 residues long. CDR1 is MNHEY, CDR2 SMNVEV, per germline (reference sequence). V shed 3 bases and J shed 6 bases, with 12 bases lying between them. CDR3 in DNA: TGTGCCAGCAGTTTCCCACAGGGTGGCGAGCAGTACTTC. As protein: CASSFPQGGEQYF.

The sample holds many counts of this clonotype. The rearrangement joins TRBV7-8 to TRBJ2-7; 9 nucleotides align to TRBD1. This CDR3 is 14 amino acids long. The germline CDR1 and CDR2 sequences are SGHVS and FQNEAQ. With V trimmed by 2 bases and J by 2 bases, 1 base remained unmatched. CDR3 in amino acids: CASSLRQGAYEQYF. In DNA form, the CDR3 reads TGTGCCAGCAGCTTAAGACAGGGGGCCTACGAGCAGTACTTC. Complete variable domain (other parts from reference TRBV7-8 and TRBJ2-7): GAGVSQSPRYKVAKRGQDVALRCDPISGHVSLFWYQQALGQGPEFLTYFQNEAQLDKSGLPSDRFFAERPEGSVSTLKIQRTQQEDSAVYLCASSLRQGAYEQYFGPGTRLTVT.

This clonotype was counted a few times. This chain connects TRBV5-1 to TRBJ2-4, with D possibly matching TRBD2 (6 bases). This CDR3 comprises 19 residues. Germline assignment: CDR1 SGHRS and CDR2 YFSETQ. The V end lost 0 bases, the J end lost 3 bases, and 22 bases lay between the germline ends. Here the CDR3 reads CASSLGDHGEARDKNIQYF. CDR3 nucleotides: TGCGCCAGCAGCTTGGGTGATCATGGGGAGGCCCGGGACAAAAACATTCAGTACTTC.

The DNA of the CDR3 is TGTGCCAGCAGCTTTTATAGTATCCGCAGCCATGGGATCGGTCGAAATGAGCAGTTCTTC. Its protein product is CASSFYSIRSHGIGRNEQFF. The chain links TRBV7-2 to TRBJ2-1; D remains ambiguous. Germline V gene lookup returns CDR1 SGHTA and CDR2 FQGNSA. The CDR3 has 20 amino acids. The V end was cut by 3 bases, the J end by 7 bases, with 31 bases between.

This rearrangement joins TRBV11-3 to TRBJ2-3; TRBD2 agrees at 9 bases. The CDR3 consists of 17 residues. Germline V lookup: CDR1 SGHNT, CDR2 YENEEA. V lost 2 bases and J lost 3; bases outside the gene matches: 9. The CDR3 spells CASSLRRASGETDTQYF. In DNA form, the CDR3 reads TGTGCCAGCAGCTTAAGGCGGGCTAGCGGGGAAACAGATACGCAGTATTTT.